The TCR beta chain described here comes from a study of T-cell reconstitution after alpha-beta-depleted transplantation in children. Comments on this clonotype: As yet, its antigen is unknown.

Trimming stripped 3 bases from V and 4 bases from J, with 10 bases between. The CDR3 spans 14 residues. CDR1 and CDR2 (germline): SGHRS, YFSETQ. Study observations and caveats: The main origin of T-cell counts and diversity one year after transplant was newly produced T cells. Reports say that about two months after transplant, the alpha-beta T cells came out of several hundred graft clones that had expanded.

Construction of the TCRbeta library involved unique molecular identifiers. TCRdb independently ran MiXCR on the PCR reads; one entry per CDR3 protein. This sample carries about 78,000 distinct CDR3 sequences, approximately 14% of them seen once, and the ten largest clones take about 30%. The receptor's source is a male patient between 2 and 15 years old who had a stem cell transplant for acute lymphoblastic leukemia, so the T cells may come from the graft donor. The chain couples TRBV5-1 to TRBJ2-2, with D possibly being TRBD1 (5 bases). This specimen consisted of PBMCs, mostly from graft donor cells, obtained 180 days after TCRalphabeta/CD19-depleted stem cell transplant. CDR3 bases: TGCGCCAGCAGCTCGACAGTACCCACCGGGGAGCTGTTTTTT. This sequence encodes CASSSTVPTGELFF.